This TCR beta chain was sequenced in a study of blood T cell repertoires in COVID-19. Background on the study: The United States, Italy and Spain were the sources of the acute and convalescent COVID-19 samples. PBMCs, B-cell-depleted T cells, or T cells were the source of the cDNA or gDNA that made up the material.

Only in-frame clones appear in the TCRdb table, and some are missing; sequencing was by immunoSEQ multiplex PCR. Among fewer than 95,000 clones listed, roughly nine tenths were seen once. This sequence originates from a man aged 50 to 60 with acute or convalescent COVID-19. Source material: peripheral blood.

The CDR3 protein is CASSFDREKLFF. DNA of the CDR3: TGCGCCAGCAGCTTCGACAGGGAAAAACTGTTTTTT. The J gene is TRBJ1-4, the V gene TRBV5-1, with a weak D call TRBD1 (6 bases). Trimming pared 2 bases from V and 8 bases from J, leaving 7 bases between. Germline V gene sequence: CDR1 SGHRS, CDR2 YFSETQ. This CDR3 is 12 amino acids long.